The T cell receptor (beta chain) described here comes from a study of prognosis after radiotherapy for stage I lung cancer. Study results and limitations: Shannon entropy after stereotactic body radiation therapy was lower in patients who developed distant metastases.

Genomic DNA was subjected to two-round multiplex PCR for amplification of TCR beta CDR3. The use of primers specific to each TRBV and TRBJ gene characterized first-round PCR. Via MiXCR, TCRdb re-called the multiplex PCR reads, giving one row per CDR3 protein. The sample consists of some 15,000 distinct CDR3 sequences, 50% to 60% of them appearing once. This CDR3 is 15 amino acids long. Germline V gene data show CDR1 as MNHGY and CDR2 as SAAAGT. The table lists this clonotype with a count of one. Antigen specificity is unknown. This likely reflects a read error, since a far larger clone is one base away.

Material: PBMCs, obtained before or after stereotactic body radiation therapy (not recorded which). This chain connects TRBV6-8 to TRBJ2-7; 7 bases map to TRBD1. The sequence derives from a donor at least 50 years old with non-small cell lung cancer. The CDR3 spells CASSYLQGDRREKYF. The DNA of the CDR3 is TGTGCCAGCAGTTATCTCCAGGGGGACCGACGCGAGAAGTACTTC.